These 13 T cell receptor beta chains were all obtained from the same sample, sequenced in a study of cytomegalovirus exposure and HLA in healthy donors (dated by TCRdb to the late 2010s). The method behind the library was the immunoSEQ multiplex PCR assay. For the multiplex PCR, a mixture combining 60 forward primers for TCR Vbeta segments and 13 reverse primers for TCR Jbeta segments was used. TCRdb mirrors the immuneACCESS table, restricted to in-frame sequences. Some clones are absent from its copies; in checked studies, under half trace to an unresolved V gene, and the reason for the others is unknown. Here the sample has 150,000 to 180,000 clones; about four fifths occur a single time. The ten biggest clones cover 2.8% of the sample. Sequenced material: PBMCs. The receptors come from a man aged 18 to 29 in good health and CMV-seronegative.

This chain links TRBV5-4 with TRBJ2-3, with D perhaps matching TRBD2 (5 bases). V lost 1 base, J lost 4 bases, and 16 bases lay in between. The CDR3 runs 16 residues. The germline CDR1 and CDR2 sequences are SGHNT and YYREEE (reference sequence). DNA of the CDR3: TGTGCCAGCAGCTTGACCCCCCGGAGCGGATCAGATACGCAGTATTTT. Protein: CASSLTPRSGSDTQYF.

Of note for this clone: The conserved phenylalanine or tryptophan is not found at the CDR3 terminus, so this likely reflects a read error. The chain is built from TRBV6-6 and TRBJ1-2; D not resolved. Per the germline V gene, CDR1 is MNHNY and CDR2 is SVGAGI (reference sequence). V was shortened by 7 bases and J by 2 bases, with 8 bases between the two germline ends. The CDR3 covers 12 residues. CDR3 region: CASTQTNYGYTL. The CDR3 bases are TGTGCCAGCACTCAGACCAACTATGGCTACACCCTC.

The sample holds one count of this clone. This chain joins TRBV12-5 and TRBJ2-3; TRBD2 matches 14 bases. The CDR3 totals 16 residues. V gave up 4 bases and J gave up 6 bases; unmatched junction bases: 6. Germline V gene data show CDR1 as LGHNT and CDR2 as FRNRAP. CDR3 in DNA: TGTGCTAGTGGTTACGGACTAGCGGGGGGCGCGGATACGCAGTATTTT. Protein: CASGYGLAGGADTQYF.

CDR3 bases: TGTGCCAGCTCACCCGGACAGGGGGCGATCCATGAGCAGTTCTTC. It translates to CASSPGQGAIHEQFF. This chain uses TRBV18 with TRBJ2-1; TRBD1 aligns across 11 bases. The V gene's germline CDR1 is KGHSH and CDR2 LQKENI. Losses at the gene ends were 3 bases for V and 8 bases for J; bases not matched to a gene: 6. CDR3 size: 15 residues.

The genes are TRBV4-2 and TRBJ1-1; tentatively, D is TRBD1 (5 bases). The ends were cut back, 2 bases at V and 1 base at J, with 14 bases in the middle. CDR3 size: 16 residues. Germline values: CDR1 LGHNA, CDR2 YNFKEQ. The CDR3: CASSQPLQVGNTEAFF. For the CDR3, the DNA is TGTGCCAGCAGCCAACCTCTACAGGTAGGGAACACTGAAGCTTTCTTT.

This clone has a handful of counts. V gene TRBV6-1 combines with J gene TRBJ2-3, with D unclear. This CDR3 region has 15 residues. V shed 0 bases and J shed 5 bases, with 12 bases lying between them. The germline V gene encodes CDR1 MNHNS and CDR2 SASEGT. CDR3 region: CASSEANLELDTQYF. In nucleotides, the CDR3 is TGTGCCAGCAGTGAAGCGAATCTAGAGCTAGATACGCAGTATTTT.

The table lists this clone with a few counts. V usage is TRBV6-1 and J usage is TRBJ2-7; maybe TRBD2 (6 bases). The germline V and J ends were trimmed by 9 bases and 3 bases, with 21 bases remaining between them. Germline lookup yields CDR1 MNHNS and CDR2 SASEGT. The CDR3 spans 15 residues. This CDR3 reads CASRGWVAGDYEQYF. CDR3 sequence (DNA): TGTGCCAGTCGGGGGTGGGTTGCCGGGGACTACGAGCAGTACTTC.

This clone occurred a few times. The CDR3 protein is CASSLSGTGETEAFF. CDR3 sequence (DNA): TGTGCCAGCAGTTTATCCGGGACAGGGGAAACTGAAGCTTTCTTT. The chain is built from TRBV27 and TRBJ1-1; TRBD1 agrees at 10 bases. Germline V gene lookup returns CDR1 MNHEY and CDR2 SMNVEV (reference sequence). The CDR3 is 15 amino acids. J gave up 5 bases and V 0 bases, and 3 bases lay outside the gene matches.

This clone was counted only a few times. One end of the junction fails to match germline, which may point to a read error. The J gene is TRBJ2-1, the V gene TRBV7-7, with TRBD2 matching over 14 bases. The germline V gene encodes CDR1 SSHAT and CDR2 FNYEAQ (reference sequence). This CDR3 is built from 15 residues. CDR3 DNA: TGTGCTAGCAGCTTACGACTAGCGGGGGGGGATGAGCAGTTCTTC. This encodes CASSLRLAGGDEQFF.

This clone was seen a few times. This chain uses TRBV19 with TRBJ1-4, with D hard to call. Germline V gene data show CDR1 as LNHDA and CDR2 as SQIVND (reference sequence). The germline V and J ends were trimmed by 5 bases and 5 bases, with 9 bases remaining between them. This CDR3 is built from 13 residues. The CDR3 DNA sequence: TGTGCCAGTAGTGTTCCAGCGAATGAAAAACTGTTTTTT. Its translation: CASSVPANEKLFF. The variable domain in full, with the rest retrieved from reference TRBV19 and TRBJ1-4, is DGGITQSPKYLFRKEGQNVTLSCEQNLNHDAMYWYRQDPGQGLRLIYYSQIVNDFQKGDIAEGYSVSREKKESFPLTVTSAQKNPTAFYLCASSVPANEKLFFGSGTQLSVL.

This sequence joins TRBV11-2 and TRBJ2-6, with D perhaps matching TRBD1 (5 bases). Deletions cut 6 bases from V and 4 bases from J, with 7 bases between. Germline-derived CDR1 and CDR2 are SGHAT and FQNNGV. This CDR3 contains 13 residues. The DNA of the CDR3 is TGTGCCAGCAGAGGGGCGGGGGCCAACGTCCTGACTTTC. Encoded protein: CASRGAGANVLTF.

A few counts support this clone. A read error may produce the germline difference seen at one junction end. The V gene is TRBV7-8, the J gene TRBJ1-4; D is unresolved. The CDR3 totals 15 residues. The germline V gene encodes CDR1 SGHVS and CDR2 FQNEAQ. CDR3 nucleotide sequence: TGTGCCAGCAGCTTAGCGGGCGCTGTTAATGAAGAACTGTTTTTT. This encodes CASSLAGAVNEELFF.

The chain employs TRBV5-4 and TRBJ1-4; D possibly corresponds to TRBD1 (5 bases). Germline V gene data show CDR1 as SGHNT and CDR2 as YYREEE (reference sequence). The CDR3 has 14 amino acids. V gave up 0 bases and J gave up 7 bases, with 10 bases separating them. The DNA for the CDR3 is TGTGCCAGCAGCTTGGAGGGGCACGGTGAAAAACTGTTTTTT. Translating it yields CASSLEGHGEKLFF.